Each of the 24 T cell receptor beta chains below was sequenced from the same sample in a study of CD8+ T cells in alopecia areata. Treatment defined: oral pan-JAK inhibitor, 5-10 mg twice daily. In each case, RNA was isolated and then reverse transcribed into cDNA as the sequencing template. The table came from immunoSEQ multiplex PCR; TCRdb's copy has only in-frame clones and leaves some out. The table lists 50,000 to 65,000 clones, more than 45% of them singletons. The material was CD8+ T cells sorted from blood, obtained at approximately week 37, from a patient treated with tofacitinib. The receptor source for this set is a human donor with alopecia areata.

This clone was observed a handful of times. This CDR3 reads CASSLTAGAQETQYF. CDR3 in DNA: TGTGCCAGCAGCTTAACAGCGGGGGCACAAGAGACCCAGTACTTC. This chain joins TRBV7-2 and TRBJ2-5, with TRBD2 identical over 8 bases. With V trimmed by 2 bases and J by 2 bases, 4 bases remained unmatched. CDR1 and CDR2 (germline): SGHTA, FQGNSA. This CDR3 has 15 residues.

Here the CDR3 DNA reads TGTGCCTGGAAAGTCGATCCAGGGGCTCGAGCAGATACGCAGTATTTT. Its translation is CAWKVDPGARADTQYF. The V gene is TRBV30, the J gene TRBJ2-3, with TRBD1 as a possible D gene (6 bases). Looked up from germline, CDR1 is GTSNPN and CDR2 is SVGIG (reference sequence). Deletions cut 4 bases from V and 4 bases from J, with 21 bases between. The CDR3 is made up of 16 amino acids.

This clone was seen a handful of times. The gene calls are TRBV29-1 and TRBJ2-1; 13 positions agree with TRBD2. CDR3 size: 16 residues. CDR1 is SQVTM and CDR2 is ANQGSEA in the germline V gene. Trimming took 7 bases from V and 0 from J; bases not matched to a gene: 6. CDR3 region: CSGRRTSGSSYNEQFF. The CDR3 DNA reads as TGCAGCGGTAGACGGACTAGCGGGAGCTCCTACAATGAGCAGTTCTTC.

This clone was counted only a few times. The gene calls are TRBV13 and TRBJ2-7; either TRBD1 or TRBD2 may supply D (5 bases each). The CDR3 covers 14 residues. Trimming shortened V by 5 bases and J by 5 bases, and 16 bases separated the two germline ends. The V gene's germline CDR1 is PRHDT and CDR2 FYEKMQ (reference sequence). The CDR3 DNA reads TGTGCCAGCAGCATCCCGGGGTGGGGCAACGAGCAGTACTTC. It encodes CASSIPGWGNEQYF.

CDR3 sequence (DNA): TGCAGCGTCCCCAGACCCCCGGGGGCGAGTGGAAACACCATATATTTT. Translated, it gives CSVPRPPGASGNTIYF. The genes are TRBV29-1 and TRBJ1-3; D possibly corresponds to TRBD1 (6 bases). This CDR3 has 16 residues. With 6 bases removed from V and 3 bases from J, the gap between germline ends came to 21 bases. Looked up from germline, CDR1 is SQVTM and CDR2 is ANQGSEA. Full variable domain (rest looked up from reference TRBV29-1 and TRBJ1-3): SAVISQKPSRDICQRGTSLTIQCQVDSQVTMMFWYRQQPGQSLTLIATANQGSEATYESGFVIDKFPISRPNLTFSTLTVSNMSPEDSSIYLCSVPRPPGASGNTIYFGEGSWLTVV.

This clone turned up a few times. The chain combines TRBV2 with TRBJ2-7; D remains ambiguous. Germline values: CDR1 SNHLY, CDR2 FYNNEI. V lost 6 bases to trimming and J lost 6 bases, with 6 bases between them. The CDR3 totals 10 residues. CDR3 nucleotide sequence: TGTGCCAGCAGCGACGGCGAGCAGTACTTC. Amino acids: CASSDGEQYF.

The chain has TRBV7-9 and TRBJ2-1; D gene uncertain. CDR1 SEHNR and CDR2 FQNEAQ come from the germline V gene (reference sequence). This CDR3 spans 12 amino acids. Trimming removed 5 bases at V and 8 bases at J, with 10 bases between. The CDR3 nucleotides read TGTGCCAGCAGCCCGGGTGGCCATGAGCAGTTCTTC. Residues: CASSPGGHEQFF.

This clone is labeled medium-sized (0.01 to 0.1%). The CDR3 region is CAISDPNGQGATLAFF. DNA for the CDR3: TGTGCCATCAGTGACCCGAACGGACAGGGGGCCACTTTGGCTTTCTTT. The rearrangement joins TRBV10-3 to TRBJ1-1; 11 bases match TRBD1. The trim removed 3 bases at V and 11 bases at J, leaving 14 bases unmatched. Per the germline V gene, CDR1 is ENHRY and CDR2 is SYGVKD. The CDR3 length is 16 residues.

This clone was observed a few times. V gene TRBV29-1 combines with J gene TRBJ2-7; 7 nucleotides agree with TRBD1. Trimming at V came to 7 bases and at J to 3 bases, leaving 9 bases not matched to a gene. Germline CDR1 reads SQVTM; CDR2 reads ANQGSEA. The CDR3 loop spans 13 amino acids. DNA for the CDR3: TGCAGCGCTCTGACAGGGACACACTACGAGCAGTACTTC. Its protein is CSALTGTHYEQYF.

The chain has TRBV5-6 and TRBJ1-1; tentative D call: TRBD1 (6 bases). Germline CDR1 SGHDT, CDR2 YYEEEE. This CDR3 spans 13 amino acids. Trimming took 4 bases from V and 3 from J, leaving 10 bases between them. For the CDR3, the DNA is TGTGCCAGCAGCCGACAGGTTTACACTGAAGCTTTCTTT. Encoded protein: CASSRQVYTEAFF.

The chain employs TRBV28 and TRBJ2-3, with D tentatively TRBD2 (5 bases). Trimming removed 3 bases from V and 2 bases from J, with 18 bases in between. The CDR3 consists of 17 residues. Germline V gives CDR1 MDHEN, CDR2 SYDVKM. The CDR3 bases are TGTGCCAGCAGTTTTCCCCCTCCCGGGATGAACACAGATACGCAGTATTTT. It specifies CASSFPPPGMNTDTQYF.

Written as DNA, the CDR3 is TGCGCCAGCAGCTTCGGCATTGAGGGCTACACCTTC. It is translated as CASSFGIEGYTF. The chain couples TRBV5-1 to TRBJ1-2; D unclear. This CDR3 comprises 12 residues. Between the trimmed V and J ends, which lost 2 bases and 8 bases, there was a span of 10 bases. Looked up from germline, CDR1 is SGHRS and CDR2 is YFSETQ.

The table lists this clone with a few counts. The chain couples TRBV10-3 to TRBJ2-5, with D possibly matching TRBD1 (6 bases). Trimming removed 3 bases from V and 0 bases from J, with 17 bases in between. Germline CDR1 and CDR2: ENHRY and SYGVKD. This CDR3 contains 17 residues. CDR3 bases: TGTGCCATCAGTGAAATAACCGGGACAACGTACCAAGAGACCCAGTACTTC. Amino acid sequence: CAISEITGTTYQETQYF.

This clone was detected a few times. The CDR3 protein is CASSAGETASYEQYF. The CDR3 DNA sequence: TGTGCCAGCAGTGCTGGCGAGACAGCCTCCTACGAGCAGTACTTC. V gene TRBV6-1 combines with J gene TRBJ2-7, with a weak D call TRBD1 (5 bases). This CDR3 is 15 amino acids long. The germline CDR1 and CDR2 sequences are MNHNS and SASEGT. Trimming pared 4 bases from V and 0 bases from J, leaving 13 bases between.

The chain recombines TRBV25-1 with TRBJ2-5, with 7 bases matching TRBD1. Germline loops: CDR1 MGHDK, CDR2 SYGVNS. Losses at the gene ends were 6 bases for V and 4 bases for J; bases not matched to a gene: 11. The CDR3 runs 15 residues. The CDR3 nucleotides read TGTGCCAGCAGCGTAGGGACAGCCTCAAGAGAGACCCAGTACTTC. Amino acids: CASSVGTASRETQYF.

The CDR3 region has the DNA TGTGCCATCAGCAGACTATCCCCAGATACGCAGTATTTT. This translates into CAISRLSPDTQYF. The chain joins TRBV10-3 to TRBJ2-3; D possibly corresponds to TRBD2 (5 bases). Trimming cost V 6 bases and J 4 bases, with 11 bases left between them. Per germline, CDR1 ENHRY and CDR2 SYGVKD. The CDR3 consists of 13 residues.

The rearrangement joins TRBV4-1 to TRBJ2-2; TRBD2 matches at 7 bases. CDR3 length: 17 amino acids. Germline loops: CDR1 MGHRA, CDR2 YSYEKL. V lost 1 base to trimming and J lost 5 bases; unmatched junction nucleotides: 10. The CDR3 sequence: CASSQGASGQGTGELFF. The CDR3 DNA sequence: TGCGCCAGCAGCCAAGGGGCTAGCGGCCAAGGGACCGGGGAGCTGTTTTTT.

This clone was recorded a few times. The chain couples TRBV5-6 to TRBJ2-3; no definite D call. The CDR3 loop spans 16 amino acids. V gave up 0 bases and J gave up 0 bases, with 11 bases separating them. Germline V CDR1 and CDR2: SGHDT, YYEEEE. CDR3 sequence reads: CASSLVVFDSTDTQYF. The DNA for the CDR3 is TGTGCCAGCAGCTTGGTTGTTTTCGACAGCACAGATACGCAGTATTTT. The complete variable domain, with remaining parts taken from reference TRBV5-6 and TRBJ2-3, reads DAGVTQSPTHLIKTRGQQVTLRCSPKSGHDTVSWYQQALGQGPQFIFQYYEEEERQRGNFPDRFSGHQFPNYSSELNVNALLLGDSALYLCASSLVVFDSTDTQYFGPGTRLTVL.

The rearrangement uses TRBV7-9 and TRBJ2-2; TRBD1 agrees at 12 bases. V gave up 5 bases and J gave up 6 bases; unmatched junction bases: 7. The V gene's germline CDR1 is SEHNR and CDR2 FQNEAQ (reference sequence). This CDR3 region has 16 residues. CDR3 bases: TGTGCCAGCAGCCCCCCCGGGACAGGGGGCTCCGGGGAGCTGTTTTTT. This codes for CASSPPGTGGSGELFF.

V and J are TRBV27 and TRBJ2-7, with 7 nucleotides matching TRBD1. In germline, CDR1 is MNHEY, CDR2 SMNVEV (reference sequence). This CDR3 has 13 residues. V lost 4 bases to trimming and J lost 2 bases; unmatched junction nucleotides: 2. CDR3 sequence reads: CASSWGTAYEQYF. The CDR3 DNA sequence: TGTGCCAGCAGTTGGGGGACAGCCTACGAGCAGTACTTC.

V and J are TRBV19 and TRBJ2-1; 10 bases line up with TRBD2. There are 14 residues in the CDR3. The V and J ends lost 1 base and 10 bases, in that order; junction bases with no gene match: 4. The germline V gene encodes CDR1 LNHDA and CDR2 SQIVND (reference sequence). CDR3 DNA: TGTGCCAGTAGTATAGCCCTAGCGGGAGACGAGCAGTTCTTC. This encodes CASSIALAGDEQFF. The full variable domain, rest sourced from reference TRBV19 and TRBJ2-1, is DGGITQSPKYLFRKEGQNVTLSCEQNLNHDAMYWYRQDPGQGLRLIYYSQIVNDFQKGDIAEGYSVSREKKESFPLTVTSAQKNPTAFYLCASSIALAGDEQFFGPGTRLTVL.

The chain is built from TRBV30 and TRBJ1-5; TRBD1 matches at 9 bases. This CDR3 region has 15 residues. V dropped 2 bases and J dropped 5; count of bases not matched to a gene: 7. Germline V gene data show CDR1 as GTSNPN and CDR2 as SVGIG (reference sequence). The CDR3 protein is CAWSTGTGIDQPQHF. The DNA of the CDR3 is TGTGCCTGGAGTACCGGGACAGGGATCGATCAGCCCCAGCATTTT. The full variable domain, with the rest looked up from reference TRBV30 and TRBJ1-5, is SQTIHQWPATLVQPVGSPLSLECTVEGTSNPNLYWYRQAAGRGLQLLFYSVGIGQISSEVPQNLSASRPQDRQFILSSKKLLLSDSGFYLCAWSTGTGIDQPQHFGDGTRLSIL.

The rearrangement uses TRBV25-1 and TRBJ2-7; D gene ambiguous. The tail of the sequence fits TRBJ2-1 better, so the J call may be wrong. The germline V gene encodes CDR1 MGHDK and CDR2 SYGVNS. This CDR3 comprises 10 residues. CDR3 nucleotide sequence: TGTGCCAGCAGTAACAATGAGCAGTTCTTC. It is translated as CASSNNEQFF.

This chain joins TRBV5-6 and TRBJ2-1; 9 bases line up with TRBD2. The CDR3 has 15 residues. V trimming: 3 bases; J trimming: 8 bases; junction bases outside the gene matches: 9. Per germline, CDR1 SGHDT and CDR2 YYEEEE. The CDR3 DNA follows: TGTGCCAGCAGCTGGGGCGGGACTAGCATGGATGAGCAGTTCTTC. It yields the protein CASSWGGTSMDEQFF.